The 10 T cell receptor beta chains below all came from one sample that was sequenced in a study of cytomegalovirus exposure and HLA in healthy donors. Using immunoSEQ multiplex PCR, the repertoire was profiled, and TCRdb retains in-frame clones only, with some absent. The data show about 160,000 clones, with almost 85% seen just once and more than 8.5% held by the top ten. The sample was PBMCs. Receptors originate from a man younger than 40 in good health and CMV-seropositive.

J is TRBJ1-6 and V is TRBV6-4; 8 positions agree with TRBD1. Per germline, CDR1 MRHNA and CDR2 SNTAGT. The CDR3 covers 13 residues. The V gene end was trimmed by 6 bases and the J gene end by 8 bases; junction bases not matched to a gene: 3. The CDR3 region is CASRETGDSPLHF. CDR3 nucleotides: TGTGCCAGCAGAGAGACAGGGGATTCACCCCTCCACTTT.

The CDR3 DNA follows: TGTGCCAGCAGACTTACAGGGGGCTGGGAGACCCAGTACTTC. This codes for CASRLTGGWETQYF. The V gene is TRBV7-2, the J gene TRBJ2-5, with 9 nucleotides matching TRBD1. Germline trimming cut 6 bases from V and 5 bases from J; bases unmatched to any gene: 7. Germline V gene sequence: CDR1 SGHTA, CDR2 FQGNSA. This CDR3 is 14 amino acids long.

V is TRBV7-2 and J is TRBJ2-5; 11 nucleotides agree with TRBD2. The CDR3 runs to 15 residues. Germline assignment: CDR1 SGHTA and CDR2 FQGNSA. V was clipped by 5 bases and J by 5 bases; unmatched bases: 7. CDR3 DNA sequence: TGTGCCAGCAGCCCGCGTAGCGGGGGGGCCGAGACCCAGTACTTC. Its translation is CASSPRSGGAETQYF.

This chain's CDR3 is CAWSGPGQETQYF. The CDR3 DNA follows: TGTGCCTGGAGTGGACCGGGCCAAGAGACCCAGTACTTC. The genes are TRBV30 and TRBJ2-5; D call uncertain. With 1 base removed from V and 1 base from J, the gap between germline ends came to 7 bases. The CDR3 extends over 13 amino acids. Germline assignment: CDR1 GTSNPN and CDR2 SVGIG (reference sequence).

The J gene is TRBJ2-3, the V gene TRBV5-1, with TRBD2 matching 11 bases. The V and J ends lost 0 bases and 0 bases, in that order; junction bases with no gene match: 3. This CDR3 is built from 17 residues. Germline V gives CDR1 SGHRS, CDR2 YFSETQ. The CDR3 DNA reads TGCGCCAGCAGCTTGGGGGGGACTAGCGGTAGCACAGATACGCAGTATTTT. It encodes CASSLGGTSGSTDTQYF.

The chain employs TRBV11-3 and TRBJ1-1; 7 nucleotides agree with TRBD1. The CDR3 covers 16 residues. Germline CDR1 reads SGHNT; CDR2 reads YENEEA. J was trimmed by 5 bases and V by 5 bases; bases with no gene match: 14. CDR3 DNA: TGTGCCAGCAGCCACAATATAACGACAGGGAGTACTGAAGCTTTCTTT. Translated: CASSHNITTGSTEAFF. Full variable domain (rest looked up from reference TRBV11-3 and TRBJ1-1): EAGVVQSPRYKIIEKKQPVAFWCNPISGHNTLYWYLQNLGQGPELLIRYENEEAVDDSQLPKDRFSAERLKGVDSTLKIQPAELGDSAVYLCASSHNITTGSTEAFFGQGTRLTVV.

This chain joins TRBV15 and TRBJ2-5; 8 bases fit TRBD2. This CDR3 has 14 amino acids. With V trimmed by 4 bases and J by 1 base, 2 bases remained unmatched. Germline-derived CDR1 and CDR2 are LNHNV and YYDKDF (reference sequence). The CDR3 DNA is TGTGCCACCAGCACGGGAGGGCCCCAAGAGACCCAGTACTTC. Translation: CATSTGGPQETQYF.

V gene TRBV27 combines with J gene TRBJ1-6; 11 bases are shared with TRBD1. The germline gives CDR1 MNHEY, CDR2 SMNVEV (reference sequence). This CDR3 is built from 15 residues. The V gene end was trimmed by 2 bases and the J gene end by 9 bases; junction bases not matched to a gene: 3. The CDR3 here is CASSLTGQGVSPLHF. CDR3 nucleotides: TGTGCCAGCAGTTTAACGGGACAGGGGGTTTCACCCCTCCACTTT.

This clone was found once. The chain links TRBV5-6 to TRBJ2-2, with D possibly matching TRBD1 (6 bases). CDR1 is SGHDT and CDR2 is YYEEEE in the germline V gene. Trimming removed 4 bases at V and 1 base at J, with 17 bases between. CDR3 length equals 17 residues. DNA of the CDR3: TGTGCCAGCAGCCCCCGGGACACCAAAAGGAACACCGGGGAGCTGTTTTTT. Residues: CASSPRDTKRNTGELFF.

DNA of the CDR3: TGTGCCAGCAGCCCCCAGCGGCCCAGGACAGATACGCAGTATTTT. This codes for CASSPQRPRTDTQYF. The chain has TRBV7-9 and TRBJ2-3; a possible D gene is TRBD2 (5 bases). The germline V and J ends were trimmed by 5 bases and 3 bases, with 15 bases remaining between them. CDR3 length: 15 residues. Germline V gene sequence: CDR1 SEHNR, CDR2 FQNEAQ (reference sequence).